A selection of T cell receptor beta chains follows, all from one sample in a study of blood T cell repertoires in COVID-19. Clones were read by immunoSEQ multiplex PCR, and TCRdb kept only the in-frame ones, dropping some. This table holds about 260,000 clones, around four fifths found once. The sequencing input was peripheral blood. These receptors all stem from a woman over 75 with acute or convalescent COVID-19. Both conserved end residues are part of each CDR3. Each record gives: D gene, J gene, V gene, clone size, CDR3 DNA, CDR3 protein. D genes are given only for firm matches. The size of a clone is reported for some rows only, either as once, few or many, or as a class for expanded clones.

>NA|TRBJ2-5|TRBV29-1|NA
TGCAGCGTTGGCAGGACAGCTCAAGAGACCCAGTACTTC
CSVGRTAQETQYF
>TRBD1|TRBJ1-4|TRBV5-1|NA
TGCGCCAGCAGCCACAGGGGAGTGGGTGAAAAACTGTTTTTT
CASSHRGVGEKLFF
>NA|TRBJ1-1|TRBV21-1|NA
TGTGCCACCAGGCGGTCGACGGTGAACACTGAAGCTTTCTTT
CATRRSTVNTEAFF
>NA|TRBJ2-3|TRBV7-2|NA
TGTGCCAGCAGCTTAGTTAGCGGATTAGATACGCAGTATTTT
CASSLVSGLDTQYF
>NA|TRBJ1-2|TRBV4-3|NA
TGCGCCAGCAGCCAAGAAGCCCTCCAGGCCTATGGCTACACCTTC
CASSQEALQAYGYTF
>TRBD1|TRBJ1-5|TRBV19|NA
TGTGCCAGTAGTATCGGACAGGGAGGTCAGCCCCAGCATTTT
CASSIGQGGQPQHF
>NA|TRBJ1-4|TRBV7-9|NA
TGTGCCAGCAGCCCCATGGGGCTTGATAATGAAAAACTGTTTTTT
CASSPMGLDNEKLFF
>TRBD1|TRBJ1-3|TRBV28|once
TGTGCCAGCAGTTCTATCACAGGGGGAGCGGGAAACACCATATATTTT
CASSSITGGAGNTIYF
>TRBD2|TRBJ2-7|TRBV7-2|NA
TGTGCCAGCAGCAGACTAGCGGGGGGTAAAGAGCAGTACTTC
CASSRLAGGKEQYF
>NA|TRBJ2-1|TRBV9|NA
TGTGCCAGCAGCGCCATGACTCGGGGTAATGAGCAGTTCTTC
CASSAMTRGNEQFF
>TRBD1|TRBJ2-7|TRBV11-2|NA
TGTGCCAGCAGCTTAGATAGGGGGGACAGGGGGCTCGGACCCACCTACGAGCAGTACTTC
CASSLDRGDRGLGPTYEQYF
>NA|TRBJ1-2|TRBV4-1|many
TGCGCCAGCAGCCAAGCGCTCGGGGGGAGCGGCTATGGCTACACCTTC
CASSQALGGSGYGYTF
>NA|TRBJ2-4|TRBV20-1|NA
TGCAGTGCTAGCGGGGGAGACATTCAGTACTTC
CSASGGDIQYF
>TRBD2|TRBJ2-5|TRBV27|NA
TGTGCCAGCCAGGGACTAGCGGGAGGAGAGACCCAGTACTTC
CASQGLAGGETQYF
>TRBD2|TRBJ2-1|TRBV10-1|NA
TGCGCCAGCAGTGAGTCGCTAAGCGGGGTACTGGAGATCTACAATGAGCAGTTCTTC
CASSESLSGVLEIYNEQFF
>NA|TRBJ1-1|TRBV7-2|few
TGTGCCAGCAGCTTTCAGGGTTTGAACACTGAAGCTTTCTTT
CASSFQGLNTEAFF
>NA|TRBJ1-2|TRBV2|NA
TGTGCCAGCAGGGACGGTGCCCCGGGGGGCTACACCTTC
CASRDGAPGGYTF
>TRBD1|TRBJ2-2|TRBV9|NA
TGTGCCAGCAGCCGACAGGGGAAGGGTAGGGAGCTGTTTTTT
CASSRQGKGRELFF
>TRBD2|TRBJ2-3|TRBV6-1|NA
TGTGCCAGCAGTGAAGCCAGACTAGCGGGAGTGTCAGATACGCAGTATTTT
CASSEARLAGVSDTQYF
>NA|TRBJ1-5|TRBV28|NA
TGTGCCAGCGGGGGGGGAAACCAGCCCCAGCATTTT
CASGGGNQPQHF
>NA|TRBJ2-1|TRBV7-3|NA
TGTGCCAGCAGCTTAACTCGGGGGAGCCCCTACAATGAGCAGTTCTTC
CASSLTRGSPYNEQFF
>TRBD2|TRBJ2-1|TRBV28|NA
TGTGCCAGCATTGAAGCGGGAGGGAGTCGGAATGAGCAGTTCTTC
CASIEAGGSRNEQFF
>NA|TRBJ1-2|TRBV19|NA
TGTGCCAGTACCCCCGGGACAACACTTAACTATGGCTACACCTTC
CASTPGTTLNYGYTF
>NA|TRBJ2-7|TRBV20-1|NA
TGCAGTGCTCCCTTCGGGTACGAGCAGTACTTC
CSAPFGYEQYF
>NA|TRBJ2-1|TRBV5-8|NA
TGTGCCAGCAGCTGGGGGAGGACGTACAATGAGCAGTTCTTC
CASSWGRTYNEQFF
>TRBD1|TRBJ1-2|TRBV5-6|once
TGTGCCAGCAGCTTTGGACAGGCTCTCTATGGCTACACCTTC
CASSFGQALYGYTF
>TRBD1|TRBJ1-5|TRBV2|once
TGTGCCAGCAGTGATTCGCTGACAGGGGCGATAAATCAGCCCCAGCATTTT
CASSDSLTGAINQPQHF
>NA|TRBJ1-3|TRBV19|NA
TGTGCCAGTAGTATGGGCAGCCCAAACTCTGGAAACACCATATATTTT
CASSMGSPNSGNTIYF
>TRBD1|TRBJ1-2|TRBV7-6|NA
TGTGCCAGCAGCGAACAGGGGTATGGCTACACCTTC
CASSEQGYGYTF
>NA|TRBJ1-5|TRBV2|NA
TGTGCCAGCAGCAGGGAAGAGGGCAATCAGCCCCAGCATTTT
CASSREEGNQPQHF
>NA|TRBJ1-1|TRBV29-1|NA
TGCAGCGTTTTAGGGGGCACTGAAGCTTTCTTT
CSVLGGTEAFF
>TRBD1|TRBJ2-5|TRBV4-1|NA
TGCGCCAGCAGCCGCTCAACAGGGGGCGAGGAGACCCAGTACTTC
CASSRSTGGEETQYF
>NA|TRBJ1-5|TRBV5-1|NA
TGCGCCAGCAGCTTGGGGGCGCGGGGGAATGGGCCCCAGCATTTT
CASSLGARGNGPQHF
>NA|TRBJ2-7|TRBV7-2|NA
TGTGCCAGCAGCTTAGGGCGGGGAACCTACGAGCAGTACTTC
CASSLGRGTYEQYF
>NA|TRBJ2-7|TRBV6-6|once
TGTGCCAGCAGATATGAGGGCGCAGGCCGCTACGAGCAGTACTTC
CASRYEGAGRYEQYF
>NA|TRBJ1-2|TRBV21-1|NA
TGTGCCAGCAGCAAAAAGAGGGGGCGTCCGTATGGCTACACCTTC
CASSKKRGRPYGYTF
>TRBD2|TRBJ2-1|TRBV28|few
TGTGCCAGCAACCTACTTAGCGGGAGCTCCTACAATGAGCAGTTCTTC
CASNLLSGSSYNEQFF
>TRBD1|TRBJ2-7|TRBV5-1|NA
TGCGCCAGCAGCGCAGGACAGGGGGCCGCCGAGCAGTACTTC
CASSAGQGAAEQYF
>NA|TRBJ2-7|TRBV21-1|once
TGTGCCAGCAACTTGACAGGTCATCCCTACGAGCAGTACTTC
CASNLTGHPYEQYF
>NA|TRBJ1-2|TRBV7-2|NA
TGTGCCAGCAGCTTGACCCTTAGAGGTGGCTACACCTTC
CASSLTLRGGYTF
>TRBD1|TRBJ1-1|TRBV5-1|once
TGCGCCAGCAGCGCGACAGGGCCTTTGAACACTGAAGCTTTCTTT
CASSATGPLNTEAFF
>TRBD2|TRBJ2-1|TRBV6-1|NA
TGTGCCAGCAGTGATTCACTAGCGGGGGGGCAGTTCTTC
CASSDSLAGGQFF
>TRBD2|TRBJ2-1|TRBV28|NA
TGTGCCAGCAGTCGAACCAAACTAGCGGGGGACAATGAGCAGTTCTTC
CASSRTKLAGDNEQFF
>NA|TRBJ1-1|TRBV20-1|NA
TGCAGTGCTAGTTATCCGGACAAGAACACTGAAGCTTTCTTT
CSASYPDKNTEAFF
>TRBD2|TRBJ2-1|TRBV19|NA
TGTGCCAGTAACGAGGGGACTAGTTCCCATGAGCAGTTCTTC
CASNEGTSSHEQFF
>NA|TRBJ1-1|TRBV14|few
TGTGCCAGCAGCCAAGTCCCGGGACATGAAGCTTTCTTT
CASSQVPGHEAFF
>NA|TRBJ1-2|TRBV18|NA
TGTGCCAGCTCACCAAGAGGGGAGGGCTATGGCTACACCTTC
CASSPRGEGYGYTF
>TRBD1|TRBJ2-5|TRBV5-1|NA
TGCGCCAGCAGGCCCCTCCAGGGGGCCCAAGAGACCCAGTACTTC
CASRPLQGAQETQYF
>NA|TRBJ1-3|TRBV7-9|NA
TGTGCCAGCAGCCACCGAGAGACAAACCCCCATAACTCTGGAAACACCATATATTTT
CASSHRETNPHNSGNTIYF
>NA|TRBJ2-7|TRBV6-5|NA
TGTGCCAGCCTACAAGGGGGATGGGCGGCCGAGCAGTACTTC
CASLQGGWAAEQYF
>NA|TRBJ1-2|TRBV24-1|NA
TGTGCCACCAGTGATTCGGACAGAAACTATGGCTACACCTTC
CATSDSDRNYGYTF
>TRBD1|TRBJ1-2|TRBV18|NA
TGTGCCAGCTCACCAAAAACAGGGGCCTATGGCTACACCTTC
CASSPKTGAYGYTF
>NA|TRBJ2-5|TRBV20-1|NA
TGCAGTGCTCAACAAGAGACCCAGTACTTC
CSAQQETQYF
>TRBD1|TRBJ2-7|TRBV14|NA
TGTGCCAGCAGCCGACAGGGGGTAACCTACGAGCAGTACTTC
CASSRQGVTYEQYF